Following are 31 T cell receptor beta chains from one sample sequenced in a study of patients and donors after allogeneic stem cell transplantation. MiXCR, run by TCRdb on the RT-PCR reads, gives a single entry per CDR3 protein. Counted here are about 74,000 distinct CDR3 sequences, 26% occurring once; the ten biggest clones make up around 27%. Sequencing input: blood, either unsorted or a sorted T cell fraction (not recorded which). The receptors were sampled from a human donor who was either an allogeneic HSCT recipient or a stem cell or donor lymphocyte infusion donor (not recorded which). It is not recorded whose cells these are; they may come from a transplant donor.

V gene TRBV24-1 combines with J gene TRBJ2-7; TRBD2 aligns across 14 bases. V gave up 4 bases and J gave up 5 bases; unmatched junction bases: 6. The CDR3 runs to 16 residues. The germline CDR1 and CDR2 sequences are KGHDR and SFDVKD. The CDR3 DNA is TGTGCCACCAGTGACCCGGGACTAGCGGGAGTACACGAGCAGTACTTC. This translates into CATSDPGLAGVHEQYF.

This clonotype has a handful of counts. V gene TRBV18 combines with J gene TRBJ1-1; 7 bases fit TRBD1. Germline-derived CDR1 and CDR2 are KGHSH and LQKENI. The J segment lost 5 bases and the V segment lost 2 bases, leaving 8 bases of the junction unmatched. The CDR3 covers 15 residues. The CDR3 DNA sequence: TGTGCCAGCTCACCATCGAGGGGGCAGGAGACTGAAGCTTTCTTT. Encoded protein: CASSPSRGQETEAFF.

This clonotype showed up just a few times. This sequence joins TRBV7-9 and TRBJ1-1; D unresolved. Deletions cut 5 bases from V and 3 bases from J, with 16 bases between. Germline loops: CDR1 SEHNR, CDR2 FQNEAQ (reference sequence). The CDR3 extends over 15 amino acids. The CDR3 DNA is TGTGCCAGCAGCCCTCCCTCAGAGTGGGACACTGAAGCTTTCTTT. Its translation is CASSPPSEWDTEAFF.

This clonotype was recorded a few times. The chain's CDR3 is CASSLLGGPGYTF. CDR3 nucleotide sequence: TGTGCCAGCAGTTTATTGGGGGGGCCTGGCTACACCTTC. The chain uses TRBV28 and TRBJ1-2, with a tentative D call TRBD1 (6 bases). The CDR3 loop spans 13 amino acids. Germline-derived CDR1 and CDR2 are MDHEN and SYDVKM. Trimming removed 1 base at V and 7 bases at J, with 10 bases between.

The gene calls are TRBV27 and TRBJ2-1; D not resolved. V was cut by 0 bases and J by 7 bases, with 13 bases left in between. The CDR3 is 15 amino acids. CDR1 and CDR2 from the germline V gene are MNHEY and SMNVEV (reference sequence). The CDR3 here is CASSLSKGGPNEQFF. In nucleotides, the CDR3 is TGTGCCAGCAGTTTATCGAAAGGCGGCCCTAATGAGCAGTTCTTC.

The V call is TRBV27, the J call TRBJ1-1, with 7 bases that match TRBD1. CDR1 is MNHEY and CDR2 is SMNVEV in the germline V gene (reference sequence). The length of the CDR3 is 16 residues. Trimming at V came to 5 bases and at J to 4 bases, leaving 13 bases not matched to a gene. CDR3 sequence (DNA): TGTGCCAGCAGTCTAATCGGGCGACAGGGTAGCACTGAAGCTTTCTTT. Its translation: CASSLIGRQGSTEAFF.

The rearrangement joins TRBV7-6 to TRBJ2-7; no firm D call. There are 13 residues in the CDR3. Per germline, CDR1 SGHVS and CDR2 FNYEAQ. V shed 2 bases and J shed 0 bases, with 5 bases lying between them. CDR3 sequence (DNA): TGTGCCAGCAGCTTACAGAGCTCCTACGAGCAGTACTTC. It is translated as CASSLQSSYEQYF. Full variable domain (rest looked up from reference TRBV7-6 and TRBJ2-7): GAGVSQSPRYKVTKRGQDVALRCDPISGHVSLYWYRQALGQGPEFLTYFNYEAQQDKSGLPNDRFSAERPEGSISTLTIQRTEQRDSAMYRCASSLQSSYEQYFGPGTRLTVT.

The chain links TRBV15 to TRBJ2-1; D perhaps matches TRBD2 (7 bases). Trimming stripped 2 bases from V and 9 bases from J, with 17 bases between. Germline V gene data show CDR1 as LNHNV and CDR2 as YYDKDF (reference sequence). The CDR3 is 15 amino acids. The CDR3 sequence is CATSRSPRGAGEQFF. The CDR3 bases are TGTGCCACCAGCAGATCACCCCGGGGGGCAGGTGAGCAGTTCTTC.

In its sample, this clonotype was seen a few times. The V call is TRBV20-1, the J call TRBJ2-1, with 7 bases aligning to TRBD1. The V gene's germline CDR1 is DFQATT and CDR2 SNEGSKA (reference sequence). The CDR3 is 17 amino acids. V was pared by 3 bases and J by 1 base, with 12 bases of the junction left unmatched. The CDR3 nucleotides are TGCAGTGCTAGTAGCCCTAGACAGGGATCATCCTACAATGAGCAGTTCTTC. Amino acids: CSASSPRQGSSYNEQFF.

This chain links TRBV6-5 with TRBJ2-7, with D perhaps TRBD2 (5 bases). The germline V gene has CDR1 MNHEY and CDR2 SVGAGI. The CDR3 loop spans 14 amino acids. V lost 3 bases, J lost 0 bases, and 9 bases lay in between. The chain's CDR3 is CASSYERSSYEQYF. The CDR3 DNA reads as TGTGCCAGCAGTTATGAGCGGAGCTCCTACGAGCAGTACTTC.

The chain carries TRBV18 and TRBJ2-7; TRBD1 matches at 10 bases. CDR1 is KGHSH, CDR2 LQKENI, per germline. The length of the CDR3 is 14 residues. V was clipped by 6 bases and J by 3 bases; unmatched bases: 5. The CDR3 sequence: CASSRQGAIYEQYF. CDR3 nucleotide sequence: TGTGCCAGCTCCAGACAGGGGGCTATCTACGAGCAGTACTTC.

This clonotype was detected ten times or more. The J gene is TRBJ1-1, the V gene TRBV12-3 or TRBV12-4; D gene unclear. V lost 6 bases and J 0 bases, leaving 20 bases between the germline ends. The CDR3 sequence is 17 residues long. The CDR3 here is CASRHPGVEAMNTEAFF. The CDR3 DNA follows: TGTGCCAGCAGACACCCCGGGGTGGAGGCGATGAACACTGAAGCTTTCTTT.

This chain uses TRBV12-3 or TRBV12-4 with TRBJ2-3; D could derive from TRBD1 or TRBD2 (6 bases each). The CDR3 consists of 16 residues. The V and J ends lost 7 bases and 2 bases respectively, with 19 bases between them. The CDR3 here is CASNPLGGPYTDTQYF. The CDR3 bases are TGTGCCAGCAACCCTTTGGGGGGCCCCTACACAGATACGCAGTATTTT.

In this sample, this clonotype turned up a few times. The gene calls are TRBV29-1 and TRBJ1-4; 7 bases fit TRBD1. V was clipped by 5 bases and J by 5 bases; unmatched bases: 8. Germline CDR1 and CDR2: SQVTM and ANQGSEA. The CDR3 totals 14 residues. The CDR3, as DNA: TGCAGCGTTAGTCAACAGGGGAGGAATGAAAAACTGTTTTTT. Protein: CSVSQQGRNEKLFF. The full variable domain, its missing parts supplied by reference TRBV29-1 and TRBJ1-4, is SAVISQKPSRDICQRGTSLTIQCQVDSQVTMMFWYRQQPGQSLTLIATANQGSEATYESGFVIDKFPISRPNLTFSTLTVSNMSPEDSSIYLCSVSQQGRNEKLFFGSGTQLSVL.

J is TRBJ2-2 and V is TRBV5-6; 7 positions match TRBD1. Germline assignment: CDR1 SGHDT and CDR2 YYEEEE. The J segment lost 6 bases and the V segment lost 4 bases, leaving 3 bases of the junction unmatched. The CDR3 has 13 residues. CDR3 bases: TGTGCCAGCAGCCCAGGGGGACCCGGGGAGCTGTTTTTT. As protein: CASSPGGPGELFF.

This chain links TRBV7-9 with TRBJ2-2; 7 bases are shared with TRBD2. The trim removed 1 base at V and 4 bases at J, leaving 6 bases unmatched. Germline values: CDR1 SEHNR, CDR2 FQNEAQ (reference sequence). The CDR3 loop spans 16 amino acids. DNA of the CDR3: TGTGCCAGCAGCTTAGGAAGGGACTATATCACCGGGGAGCTGTTTTTT. It specifies CASSLGRDYITGELFF.

This clonotype occurred a few times. The chain employs TRBV4-1 and TRBJ1-2, with D uncertain. The V end lost 1 base, the J end lost 4 bases, and 10 bases lay between the germline ends. The germline V gene encodes CDR1 MGHRA and CDR2 YSYEKL. The CDR3 is 14 amino acids. The CDR3 DNA is TGCGCCAGCAGCCAAGGGGCAGCGATCTATGGCTACACCTTC. Translation gives CASSQGAAIYGYTF.

This clonotype has at least ten counts. CDR3 loop: CASSLDPGSFYEQYF. Here the CDR3 DNA reads TGCGCCAGCAGCTTGGATCCGGGGTCCTTCTACGAGCAGTACTTC. The chain carries TRBV5-1 and TRBJ2-7; possibly TRBD2 for D (5 bases). The CDR3 is made up of 15 amino acids. The germline V gene has CDR1 SGHRS and CDR2 YFSETQ. Deletions cut 0 bases from V and 3 bases from J, with 13 bases between.

Sample share makes this clonotype medium-sized. V usage is TRBV27 and J usage is TRBJ2-1, with 7 nucleotides matching TRBD2. V gave up 3 bases and J gave up 5 bases; unmatched junction bases: 13. The CDR3 is 17 amino acids. Germline V gene sequence: CDR1 MNHEY, CDR2 SMNVEV (reference sequence). The chain's CDR3 is CASSFSSSGLWDNEQFF. CDR3 sequence (DNA): TGTGCCAGCAGTTTTAGTTCTAGCGGCCTGTGGGACAATGAGCAGTTCTTC.

Only a few counts were recorded for this clonotype. V gene TRBV20-1 combines with J gene TRBJ2-1, with D perhaps matching TRBD1 or TRBD2 (5 bases each). V lost 0 bases and J 8 bases, leaving 20 bases between the germline ends. Germline CDR1 is DFQATT and CDR2 is SNEGSKA (reference sequence). The CDR3 is 16 residues long. The DNA of the CDR3 is TGCAGTGCTAGAGAACCCCGGTGGGGCCCGAGGGATGAGCAGTTCTTC. Translating gives CSAREPRWGPRDEQFF.

The rearrangement joins TRBV5-1 to TRBJ2-3; TRBD2 is a possible D gene (5 bases). The germline CDR1 and CDR2 sequences are SGHRS and YFSETQ. The CDR3 spans 18 residues. The V end was cut by 1 base, the J end by 0 bases, with 18 bases between. The CDR3, as DNA: TGCGCCAGCAGCTTGTTCCCGGGGATCTTTTCTAGCACAGATACGCAGTATTTT. This gives the protein CASSLFPGIFSSTDTQYF.

This chain links TRBV11-2 with TRBJ1-1, with D possibly being TRBD1 (5 bases). V lost 3 bases and J lost 2, with 16 bases in between. Germline V lookup: CDR1 SGHAT, CDR2 FQNNGV. The CDR3 has 16 amino acids. The CDR3: CASSFLPGPYNTEAFF. In DNA form, the CDR3 reads TGTGCCAGCAGCTTCCTCCCGGGGCCCTACAACACTGAAGCTTTCTTT.

This clonotype has a handful of counts. The chain employs TRBV12-3 or TRBV12-4 and TRBJ2-5; 8 bases match TRBD2. The CDR3 loop spans 15 amino acids. Trimming at V came to 6 bases and at J to 1 base, leaving 7 bases not matched to a gene. The CDR3: CASSPGGPVQETQYF. CDR3 coding DNA: TGTGCCAGCAGCCCGGGGGGGCCGGTCCAAGAGACCCAGTACTTC.

The rearrangement uses TRBV6-2 or TRBV6-3 and TRBJ2-3; D not certain. V shed 8 bases and J shed 0 bases, with 15 bases lying between them. CDR1 MNHEY and CDR2 SVGEGT come from the germline V gene. CDR3 size: 15 residues. The CDR3 loop reads CASRALSTSTDTQYF. CDR3 DNA: TGTGCCAGCCGAGCACTCAGCACTAGCACAGATACGCAGTATTTT.

This clonotype came up many times. This chain connects TRBV12-3 or TRBV12-4 to TRBJ1-5; 9 bases agree with TRBD1. V dropped 5 bases and J dropped 7; count of bases not matched to a gene: 9. This CDR3 has 15 residues. DNA for the CDR3: TGTGCCAGCAGTCCCGGTACAGGGGGCGGACAGCCCCAGCATTTT. This encodes CASSPGTGGGQPQHF.

The chain links TRBV7-9 to TRBJ1-1; the match to TRBD1 covers 7 bases. V dropped 5 bases and J dropped 0; count of bases not matched to a gene: 9. This CDR3 comprises 16 residues. In germline, CDR1 is SEHNR, CDR2 FQNEAQ (reference sequence). CDR3 protein: CASSPTGVGMNTEAFF. The DNA of the CDR3 is TGTGCCAGCAGCCCTACAGGGGTCGGTATGAACACTGAAGCTTTCTTT.

This clonotype was recorded a few times. CDR3 DNA: TGTGCCAGCAGCCCCGACAACTATGGCTACACCTTC. It is translated as CASSPDNYGYTF. This sequence joins TRBV12-3 or TRBV12-4 and TRBJ1-2, with unresolved D. The CDR3 extends over 12 amino acids. V lost 6 bases to trimming and J lost 2 bases, with 7 bases between them.

The chain uses TRBV7-9 and TRBJ2-5; no definite D call. The length of the CDR3 is 17 residues. The germline V gene encodes CDR1 SEHNR and CDR2 FQNEAQ (reference sequence). V lost 0 bases to trimming and J lost 2 bases, with 16 bases between them. Written as DNA, the CDR3 is TGTGCCAGCAGCTTAGCGCTTAGTAAGCTATCTCAAGAGACCCAGTACTTC. Translated, it gives CASSLALSKLSQETQYF.

Turning to this clonotype: Compared with germline, one end of the junction differs, possibly owing to a read error. The rearrangement links TRBV20-1 to TRBJ2-7, with D tentatively TRBD1 or TRBD2 (5 bases each). CDR1 DFQATT and CDR2 SNEGSKA come from the germline V gene (reference sequence). This CDR3 comprises 17 residues. The CDR3 DNA is TGCAGTGCCAGAGGGGTATGGGGAAATGAGGCCACCTACGAGCAGTACTTC. Protein: CSARGVWGNEATYEQYF.

This clonotype was recorded a few times. The V and J genes are TRBV6-5 and TRBJ2-3, with no clear D. V shed 7 bases and J shed 3 bases, with 5 bases lying between them. Germline assignment: CDR1 MNHEY and CDR2 SVGAGI. This CDR3 contains 11 residues. The CDR3 here is CASTQTDTQYF. DNA of the CDR3: TGTGCCAGCACGCAGACAGATACGCAGTATTTT.

This clonotype was recorded a few times. J is TRBJ1-5 and V is TRBV20-1; D possibly corresponds to TRBD1 (6 bases). V lost 3 bases to trimming and J lost 1 base, with 25 bases between them. The germline gives CDR1 DFQATT, CDR2 SNEGSKA (reference sequence). This CDR3 is 19 amino acids long. The chain's CDR3 is CSARALPGGANRSNQPQHF. CDR3 nucleotides: TGCAGTGCTAGGGCCCTCCCGGGGGGGGCGAATCGGAGCAATCAGCCCCAGCATTTT.